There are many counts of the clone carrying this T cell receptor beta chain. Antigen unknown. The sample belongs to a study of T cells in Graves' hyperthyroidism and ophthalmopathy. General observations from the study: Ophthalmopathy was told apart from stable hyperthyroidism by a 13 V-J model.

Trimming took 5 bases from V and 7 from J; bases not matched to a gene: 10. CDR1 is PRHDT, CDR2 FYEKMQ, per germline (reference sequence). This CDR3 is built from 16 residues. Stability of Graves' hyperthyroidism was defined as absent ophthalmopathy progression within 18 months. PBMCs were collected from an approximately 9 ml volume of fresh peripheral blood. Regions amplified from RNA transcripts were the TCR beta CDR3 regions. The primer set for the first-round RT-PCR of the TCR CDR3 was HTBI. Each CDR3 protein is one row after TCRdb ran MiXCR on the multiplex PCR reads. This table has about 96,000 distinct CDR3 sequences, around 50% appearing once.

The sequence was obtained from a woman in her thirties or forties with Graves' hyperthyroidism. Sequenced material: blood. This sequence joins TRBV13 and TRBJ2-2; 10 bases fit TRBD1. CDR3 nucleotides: TGTGCCAGCAGCACCGGACAGGGGGGCCCCTACGGGGAGCTGTTTTTT. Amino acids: CASSTGQGGPYGELFF.